A single sample is the source of the 2 T cell receptor beta chains below, sequenced in a study of shared clonotypes between healthy human individuals. Assay: immunoSEQ multiplex PCR; the TCRdb copy retains only in-frame clones and omits some. The sample has some 2,400,000 clones, 95% seen once. Specimen: naive CD4+ T cells sorted from blood. Subset specified: CD45RA+ positively selected. The receptors come from a man aged 18 to 29 in good health.

The genes are TRBV7-9 and TRBJ1-2, with 7 bases lining up with TRBD1. Germline loops: CDR1 SEHNR, CDR2 FQNEAQ (reference sequence). V dropped 0 bases and J dropped 4; count of bases not matched to a gene: 5. This CDR3 has 15 amino acids. CDR3 DNA sequence: TGTGCCAGCAGCTTAGCGCCCGACAGGGCCTATGGCTACACCTTC. This translates into CASSLAPDRAYGYTF.

Only a few counts were recorded for this clone. V gene TRBV29-1 combines with J gene TRBJ1-1, with TRBD1 matching over 8 bases. The V gene's germline CDR1 is SQVTM and CDR2 ANQGSEA. The CDR3 is 12 amino acids. Trimming took 5 bases from V and 6 from J; bases not matched to a gene: 5. CDR3 sequence reads: CSVIQGAAEAFF. For the CDR3, the DNA is TGCAGCGTTATCCAGGGGGCCGCTGAAGCTTTCTTT.